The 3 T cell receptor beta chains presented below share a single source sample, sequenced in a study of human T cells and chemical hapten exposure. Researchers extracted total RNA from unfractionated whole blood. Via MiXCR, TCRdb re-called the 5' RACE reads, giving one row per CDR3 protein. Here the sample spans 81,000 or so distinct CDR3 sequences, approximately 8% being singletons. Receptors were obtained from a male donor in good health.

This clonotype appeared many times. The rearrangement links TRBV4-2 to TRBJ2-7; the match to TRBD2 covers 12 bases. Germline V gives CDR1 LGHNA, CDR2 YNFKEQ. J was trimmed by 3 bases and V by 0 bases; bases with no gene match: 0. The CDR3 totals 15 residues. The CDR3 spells CASSQELAGGYEQYF. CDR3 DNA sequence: TGTGCCAGCAGCCAAGAACTAGCGGGAGGCTACGAGCAGTACTTC.

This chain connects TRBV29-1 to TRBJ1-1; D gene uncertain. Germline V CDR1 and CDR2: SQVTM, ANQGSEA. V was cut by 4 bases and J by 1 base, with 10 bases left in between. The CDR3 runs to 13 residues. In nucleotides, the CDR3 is TGCAGCGTTGTAGGCCAGACGAACACTGAAGCTTTCTTT. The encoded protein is CSVVGQTNTEAFF.

CDR3 loop: CASRRADTQYF. CDR3 bases: TGCGCCAGCAGACGGGCAGATACGCAGTATTTT. The rearrangement uses TRBV5-1 and TRBJ2-3; D unresolved. CDR1 is SGHRS, CDR2 YFSETQ, per germline. The CDR3 totals 11 residues. The V end was cut by 5 bases, the J end by 4 bases, with 5 bases between.